The 12 T cell receptor beta chains below were found in one sample sequenced in a study of T cell responses to AZD1222 COVID-19 vaccine. Assay used: immunoSEQ multiplex PCR; TCRdb lists only in-frame clones, some missing. This sample has 100,000 to 150,000 clones, with about 89% found just once. The sequences come from peripheral blood, collected on day 0 of MenACWY control vaccination. Receptor source: an adult in good health.

The rearrangement uses TRBV7-3 and TRBJ1-1, with D hard to call. The CDR3 sequence is 14 residues long. The ends were cut back, 2 bases at V and 3 bases at J, with 10 bases in the middle. The germline V gene encodes CDR1 SGHTA and CDR2 FQGTGA. The CDR3 coding sequence is TGTGCCAGCAGCTTATTTGGGCCGGACACTGAAGCTTTCTTT. Protein: CASSLFGPDTEAFF.

This chain connects TRBV12-3 or TRBV12-4 to TRBJ2-5; D is possibly TRBD2 (7 bases). The germline V and J ends were trimmed by 5 bases and 13 bases, with 20 bases remaining between them. The CDR3 consists of 13 residues. CDR3 amino acids: CASSPSEKGGSYF. In DNA, the CDR3 is TGTGCCAGCAGTCCCTCGGAGAAGGGGGGGTCGTACTTC.

The chain couples TRBV24-1 to TRBJ2-1, with a tentative D call TRBD2 (6 bases). Germline CDR1 and CDR2: KGHDR and SFDVKD. V was pared by 2 bases and J by 7 bases, with 17 bases between. This CDR3 is 16 amino acids long. The DNA for the CDR3 is TGTGCCACCAGTGATTCCTGGGGAGGTAGTCTTAATGAGCAGTTCTTC. This sequence encodes CATSDSWGGSLNEQFF.

The rearrangement uses TRBV7-9 and TRBJ2-7; D might be TRBD1 (6 bases). This CDR3 has 15 amino acids. Trimming took 5 bases from V and 3 from J, leaving 17 bases between them. Germline CDR1 and CDR2: SEHNR and FQNEAQ (reference sequence). For the CDR3, the DNA is TGTGCCAGCAGCCAGGTACAGGGAGTTCGCTACGAGCAGTACTTC. Its protein is CASSQVQGVRYEQYF. Filled out from reference TRBV7-9 and TRBJ2-7, the complete variable domain reads DTGVSQNPRHKITKRGQNVTFRCDPISEHNRLYWYRQTLGQGPEFLTYFQNEAQLEKSRLLSDRFSAERPKGSFSTLEIQRTEQGDSAMYLCASSQVQGVRYEQYFGPGTRLTVT.

The rearrangement links TRBV19 to TRBJ1-1, with 11 bases identical to TRBD1. CDR3 length: 17 amino acids. Germline V gives CDR1 LNHDA, CDR2 SQIVND (reference sequence). Trimming cost V 4 bases and J 3 bases; bases outside gene matches: 10. CDR3 sequence: CASSTRTGGFGDTEAFF. The CDR3 coding sequence is TGTGCCAGTAGTACAAGGACAGGGGGCTTCGGGGACACTGAAGCTTTCTTT.

The chain links TRBV5-8 to TRBJ2-2; TRBD2 agrees at 7 bases. The CDR3 has 16 residues. Trimming cost V 4 bases and J 7 bases; bases outside gene matches: 13. Germline loops: CDR1 SGHTS, CDR2 YDEGEE. The CDR3 loop is CASSKGTSGKGGELFF. CDR3 DNA: TGTGCCAGCAGCAAGGGGACCAGCGGGAAGGGCGGGGAGCTGTTTTTT.

This clone was detected only a few times. This chain uses TRBV19 with TRBJ1-5; unclear D gene. The V gene's germline CDR1 is LNHDA and CDR2 SQIVND (reference sequence). This CDR3 is built from 15 residues. V lost 1 base and J lost 0, with 7 bases in between. CDR3 coding DNA: TGTGCCAGTAGTATAGCCGGTTATAGCAATCAGCCCCAGCATTTT. Translated: CASSIAGYSNQPQHF.

The chain employs TRBV10-3 and TRBJ2-1, with TRBD2 matching 9 bases. This CDR3 comprises 17 residues. V lost 6 bases to trimming and J lost 1 base; unmatched junction nucleotides: 10. Germline CDR1 ENHRY, CDR2 SYGVKD. The CDR3 region is CAISPGGSGRSYNEQFF. The CDR3 bases are TGTGCCATCAGCCCCGGGGGAAGCGGGAGGTCCTACAATGAGCAGTTCTTC.

The chain joins TRBV10-2 to TRBJ2-1; no clear D gene. Germline lookup yields CDR1 WSHSY and CDR2 SAAADI. CDR3 length: 12 amino acids. V lost 3 bases and J 5 bases, leaving 5 bases between the germline ends. The CDR3 here is CASSDQHNEQFF. In DNA, the CDR3 is TGCGCCAGCAGTGACCAGCACAATGAGCAGTTCTTC.

J is TRBJ2-7 and V is TRBV4-1; D call uncertain. Germline CDR1 is MGHRA and CDR2 is YSYEKL. The CDR3 contains 12 residues. The ends were cut back, 6 bases at V and 2 bases at J, with 8 bases in the middle. This CDR3 reads CASSVGAYEQYF. CDR3 DNA sequence: TGCGCCAGCAGTGTTGGGGCCTACGAGCAGTACTTC.

The V gene is TRBV3-1 (or the pseudogene TRBV3-2), the J gene TRBJ2-1; TRBD2 matches at 9 bases. The CDR3 length is 16 residues. V lost 1 base to trimming and J lost 4 bases; unmatched junction nucleotides: 5. Germline CDR1 reads LGHDT; CDR2 reads YNNKEL (reference sequence). CDR3 amino acids: CASSQGLSGGYNEQFF. The DNA for the CDR3 is TGTGCCAGCAGCCAAGGGTTAAGCGGGGGGTACAATGAGCAGTTCTTC.

The gene calls are TRBV24-1 and TRBJ2-1, with D possibly TRBD1 on 6 matching bases. The germline V and J ends were trimmed by 2 bases and 5 bases, with 18 bases remaining between them. Germline-derived CDR1 and CDR2 are KGHDR and SFDVKD. The CDR3 is made up of 17 amino acids. This chain's CDR3 is CATSDSPDSTPNNEQFF. CDR3 coding DNA: TGTGCCACCAGTGATTCCCCGGACAGCACCCCTAACAATGAGCAGTTCTTC.